This T cell receptor beta chain came from a study of blood T cell repertoires in COVID-19. This table comes from immunoSEQ multiplex PCR, and its TCRdb copy is limited to in-frame clones, with some not included. Of approximately 260,000 clones listed, more than 75% are singletons. The V end was cut by 5 bases, the J end by 8 bases, with 10 bases between. This CDR3 has 12 residues. CDR1 is SEHNR and CDR2 is FQNEAQ in the germline V gene (reference sequence). This chain joins TRBV7-9 and TRBJ2-1; no definite D call. Sequenced sample: PBMCs or T cells enriched from blood (not recorded which). The clonotype originates from a woman aged 45-59 years who had been exposed to COVID-19. Here the CDR3 reads CASSPDNDEQFF. CDR3 in DNA: TGTGCCAGCAGCCCCGACAACGATGAGCAGTTCTTC.